This is a list of T cell receptor beta chains from one sample in a study of cytomegalovirus exposure and HLA in healthy donors. Assay used: immunoSEQ multiplex PCR; TCRdb lists only in-frame clones, some missing. The sample has tens of thousands of clones; around four fifths are singletons. Sequenced material: PBMCs. Receptor source: a man aged 50-60 years in good health and CMV-seronegative. CDR3s include the opening cysteine and the closing phenylalanine or tryptophan. The D gene is left open where the match is weak.

d_call j_call cdr3_length v_call cdr3_aa
. TRBJ2-7 16 TRBV19 CASSNNWGGQAYEQYF
TRBD1 TRBJ1-2 14 TRBV5-4 CASSAGQGSYGYTF
. TRBJ1-1 16 TRBV18 CASSPPGQTKNTEAFF
. TRBJ1-2 14 TRBV7-6 CASSLSSTGYGYTF
TRBD1 TRBJ1-2 17 TRBV7-8 CASSSSPGTGGNYGYTF
. TRBJ2-3 15 TRBV4-1 CASSQFGTSTDTQYF
TRBD1 TRBJ1-1 15 TRBV2 CASSEDWDSGTEAFF
TRBD2 TRBJ2-1 15 TRBV19 CASSIGTSGGNEQFF
TRBD1 TRBJ2-3 15 TRBV29-1 CSVAQGVGSTDTQYF
TRBD1 TRBJ2-3 16 TRBV5-1 CASSNTGDLATDTQYF
. TRBJ1-5 15 TRBV6-5 CASSSRGVGNQPQHF
. TRBJ2-7 16 TRBV7-9 CASSLAGSDPSYEQYF
TRBD1 TRBJ1-2 13 TRBV29-1 CSVEGQGANGYTF
. TRBJ2-7 14 TRBV9 CASSVGDSRYEQYF
TRBD1 TRBJ2-6 17 TRBV15 CATSRAGTGPGANVLTF
. TRBJ1-1 14 TRBV5-4 CASSMDKRGTEAFF
TRBD2 TRBJ2-7 16 TRBV9 CASSVSLGGGADEQYF
. TRBJ2-3 13 TRBV11-3 CASSFSSTDTQYF
TRBD1 TRBJ1-2 14 TRBV25-1 CASSSPGQAYGYTF
TRBD2 TRBJ2-5 15 TRBV5-1 CASSLSGTSLETQYF
TRBD1 TRBJ2-3 15 TRBV6-6 CASSSRDRASHTQYF
. TRBJ1-6 16 TRBV10-3 CAISVGSISGDSPLHF
. TRBJ2-6 16 TRBV5-1 CASSNRDLLGANVLTF
. TRBJ2-7 15 TRBV6-5 CASSPRGESSYEQYF
. TRBJ2-7 12 TRBV6-5 CASRRGSYEQYF
TRBD2 TRBJ2-7 13 TRBV6-1 CASSLAETYEQYF